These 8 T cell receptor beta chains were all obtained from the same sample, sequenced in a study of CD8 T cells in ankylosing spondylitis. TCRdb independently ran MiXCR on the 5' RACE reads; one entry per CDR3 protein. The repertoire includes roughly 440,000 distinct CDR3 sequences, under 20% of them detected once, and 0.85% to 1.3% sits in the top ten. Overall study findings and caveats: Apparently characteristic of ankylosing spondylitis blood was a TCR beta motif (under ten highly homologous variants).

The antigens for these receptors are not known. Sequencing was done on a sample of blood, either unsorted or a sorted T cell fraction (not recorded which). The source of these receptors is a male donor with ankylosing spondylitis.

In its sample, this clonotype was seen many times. The CDR3 nucleotides are TGCGCCAGCAGCTCCCAAGGGGTAGCGGGGAATGAGCAGTTCTTC. Translating it yields CASSSQGVAGNEQFF. The chain combines TRBV5-1 with TRBJ2-1, with 8 positions matching TRBD2. This CDR3 has 15 amino acids. V lost 3 bases to trimming and J lost 7 bases; unmatched junction nucleotides: 9. Germline-derived CDR1 and CDR2 are SGHRS and YFSETQ.

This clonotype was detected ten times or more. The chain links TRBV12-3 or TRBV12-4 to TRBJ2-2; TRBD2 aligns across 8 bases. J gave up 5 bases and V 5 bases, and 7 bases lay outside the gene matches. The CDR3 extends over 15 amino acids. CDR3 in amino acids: CASSLSGTQTGELFF. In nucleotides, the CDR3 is TGTGCCAGCAGTCTTAGCGGGACTCAAACCGGGGAGCTGTTTTTT.

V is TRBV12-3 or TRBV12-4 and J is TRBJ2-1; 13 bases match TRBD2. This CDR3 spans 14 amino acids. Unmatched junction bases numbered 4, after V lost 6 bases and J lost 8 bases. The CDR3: CASRTSGGQDEQFF. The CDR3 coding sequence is TGTGCCAGCAGGACTAGCGGGGGGCAGGATGAGCAGTTCTTC.

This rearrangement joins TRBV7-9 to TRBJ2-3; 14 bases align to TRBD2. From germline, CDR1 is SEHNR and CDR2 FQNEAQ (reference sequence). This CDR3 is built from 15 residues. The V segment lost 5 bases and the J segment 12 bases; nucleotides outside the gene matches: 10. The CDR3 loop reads CASSLGTSGGSTQYF. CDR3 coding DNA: TGTGCCAGCAGCCTAGGGACTAGCGGGGGATCAACTCAGTATTTT.

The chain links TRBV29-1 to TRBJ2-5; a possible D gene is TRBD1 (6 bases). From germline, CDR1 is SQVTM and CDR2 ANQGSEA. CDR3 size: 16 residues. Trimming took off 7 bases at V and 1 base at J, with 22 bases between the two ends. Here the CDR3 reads CSGSFGTKGGQETQYF. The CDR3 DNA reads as TGCAGCGGGTCTTTCGGGACAAAGGGTGGCCAAGAGACCCAGTACTTC.

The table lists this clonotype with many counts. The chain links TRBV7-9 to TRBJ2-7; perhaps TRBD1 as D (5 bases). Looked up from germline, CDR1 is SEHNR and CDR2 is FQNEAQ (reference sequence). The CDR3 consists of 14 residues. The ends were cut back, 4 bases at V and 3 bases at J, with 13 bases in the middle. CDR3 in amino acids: CASSSDTGFYEQYF. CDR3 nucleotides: TGTGCCAGCAGCTCCGACACAGGATTCTACGAGCAGTACTTC.

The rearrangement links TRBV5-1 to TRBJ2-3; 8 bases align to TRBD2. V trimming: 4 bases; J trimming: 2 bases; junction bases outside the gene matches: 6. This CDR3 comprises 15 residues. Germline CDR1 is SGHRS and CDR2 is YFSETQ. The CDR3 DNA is TGCGCCAGCAGCCACGGGGGGGCGACCACAGATACGCAGTATTTT. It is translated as CASSHGGATTDTQYF. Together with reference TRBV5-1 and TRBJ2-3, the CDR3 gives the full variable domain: KAGVTQTPRYLIKTRGQQVTLSCSPISGHRSVSWYQQTPGQGLQFLFEYFSETQRNKGNFPGRFSGRQFSNSRSEMNVSTLELGDSALYLCASSHGGATTDTQYFGPGTRLTVL.

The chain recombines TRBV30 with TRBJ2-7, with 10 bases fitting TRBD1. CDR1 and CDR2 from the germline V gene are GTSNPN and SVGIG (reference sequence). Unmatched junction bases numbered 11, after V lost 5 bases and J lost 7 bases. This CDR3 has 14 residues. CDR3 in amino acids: CAWARQGALREQYF. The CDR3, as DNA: TGTGCCTGGGCGCGACAGGGGGCCCTCCGGGAGCAGTACTTC. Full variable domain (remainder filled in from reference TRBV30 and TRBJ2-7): SQTIHQWPATLVQPVGSPLSLECTVEGTSNPNLYWYRQAAGRGLQLLFYSVGIGQISSEVPQNLSASRPQDRQFILSSKKLLLSDSGFYLCAWARQGALREQYFGPGTRLTVT.